This passage covers 2 T cell receptor beta chains from one sample sequenced in a study of T cell repertoires in cytomegalovirus infection. These receptors' targets are unknown. From the reads, TCRdb called clonotypes with MiXCR, one entry per CDR3 protein. The profile shows some 940,000 distinct CDR3 sequences, roughly 30% of them singletons. The sample was cultured CD8+ T cells from PBMCs, taken from culture after CMV antigen stimulation. The receptors were sampled from a human donor in good health (CMV status not recorded). Some clones in this sample may be carry-over from other donors' samples.

This clonotype was recorded a few times. The chain uses TRBV12-5 and TRBJ2-5; unclear D gene. Germline CDR1 is LGHNT and CDR2 is FRNRAP. There are 15 residues in the CDR3. Trimming shortened V by 6 bases and J by 1 base, and 15 bases separated the two germline ends. CDR3 DNA: TGTGCTAGTGGCCTCGACACCACCCCCCAAGAGACCCAGTACTTC. Its protein product is CASGLDTTPQETQYF.

The V gene is TRBV6-5, the J gene TRBJ2-7; D not resolved. The CDR3 runs to 15 residues. The germline CDR1 and CDR2 sequences are MNHEY and SVGAGI. V shed 3 bases and J shed 7 bases, with 19 bases lying between them. CDR3 DNA sequence: TGTGCCAGCAGTTATCGTAGGCCAAGGGCTCGAGAGCAGTACGTC. It codes for CASSYRRPRAREQYV.